This TCR beta chain was obtained from a study (dated by TCRdb to between 2015 and 2016). As for the study more broadly: Whether tumor-infiltrating Tregs in breast cancer are recruited from blood Tregs or converted in situ from other CD4+ T cell subsets was tested. Beyond this particular receptor, the publication reports: In terms of TCR gene usage, tumor memory CD4+ T cells clustered together with blood and lymph node memory CD4+ cells, as well as with lymph node naive CD4+ cells. The TCR alpha and beta sequences of tumor-infiltrating Tregs showed the greatest overlap with tumor naive CD4+ T cells, followed by blood naive CD4+ T cells. Rather than covering whole repertoires, validation in the larger cohort was restricted to a single TCR beta V-J rearrangement.

The CDR3 sequence holds 14 residues, the cysteine and phenylalanine included. The sequence is cut down to CDR3 DNA, 42 bases in frame from base 1. V lost 3 bases and J lost 3 bases, and the count of bases not matched to a germline gene is 2. Sequences SGHRS (CDR1) and YFSETQ (CDR2) are obtained from the germline V gene. The Miltenyi Naive CD4+ T Cell Isolation kit was used to purify naive CD4+ T cells, and Tregs were depleted with CD25 microbeads. Tregs, naive and memory CD4+ T cells from tumor, blood and ipsilateral draining lymph nodes of five breast cancer patients underwent full-length TCR alpha and beta sequencing. Tumor tissue and lymph nodes from ipsilateral axillary dissection were perfused with PBS, minced and digested with collagenase I and hyaluronidase. Mononuclear cells from lymph nodes or 50 ml of peripheral blood were isolated by Ficoll density gradient centrifugation. FACS confirmed that the sorted cell populations were more than 90% pure.

In the case of this clonotype: Its antigen remains undetermined. No much larger clone is present one base from it, and per-base qualities are unavailable.

Full-length TCR variable regions were amplified by 5' RACE PCR using constant-region reverse primers, and then by semi-nested PCR using Nested Universal Primer A. Using the ReliaPrep RNA Cell Miniprep System, total RNA was extracted, and the SMARTer RACE 5'/3' Kit was then used to reverse transcribe the RNA into 5'RACE-ready cDNA. Multiplex adaptors were used to barcode full-length TCR alpha and beta libraries, and the barcoded libraries were sequenced on an Illumina MiSeq. Per the original workflow: For each of nine subset-tissue groups, sequencing data from the five patients were pooled, and the groups were compared by unsupervised clustering of TCR gene usage. The Morisita-Horn index was used to calculate repertoire similarity, with shared sequences weighted by how much each contributed to each repertoire. The public reads were reanalyzed by TCRdb: fastp trimming at Q25, MiXCR alignment, in-frame beta chains only. When rows share a CDR3 protein, they turn into one entry using the most common DNA and genes. For this entry, the V and J calls and clone size follow TCRdb and not the study's own pipeline. The sample table holds approximately 37,000 distinct CDR3 sequences, of which approximately 17% were seen once. The top ten clones comprise 2.8% of the sample.

This receptor was taken from a female donor with breast cancer. This chain is built from TRBV5-1 and TRBJ2-7; 11 nucleotides in the junction match TRBD2. Sequences were obtained from naive CD4+ T cells sorted from a lymph node. The sample's cell subset or site label, decoded: naive CD4+ T cells, CD4+CD45RA+CD25-. At the DNA level, the sequence is TGCGCCAGCAGCTACGGGACTAGCGGCTACGAGCAGTACTTC. It is translated as CASSYGTSGYEQYF.